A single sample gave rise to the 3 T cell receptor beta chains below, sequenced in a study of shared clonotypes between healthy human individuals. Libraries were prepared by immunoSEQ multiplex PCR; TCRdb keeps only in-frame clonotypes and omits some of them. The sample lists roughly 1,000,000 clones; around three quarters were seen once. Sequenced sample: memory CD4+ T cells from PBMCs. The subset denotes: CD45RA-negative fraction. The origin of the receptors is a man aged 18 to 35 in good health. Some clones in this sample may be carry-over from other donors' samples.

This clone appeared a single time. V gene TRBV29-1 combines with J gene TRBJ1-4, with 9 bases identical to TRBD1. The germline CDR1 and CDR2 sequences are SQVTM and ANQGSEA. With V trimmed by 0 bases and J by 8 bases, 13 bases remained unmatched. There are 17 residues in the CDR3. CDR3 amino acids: CSVEDPAVGQGTEKLFF. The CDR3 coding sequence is TGCAGCGTTGAAGATCCCGCGGTGGGACAGGGAACGGAAAAACTGTTTTTT. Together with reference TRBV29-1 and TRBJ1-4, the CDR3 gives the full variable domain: SAVISQKPSRDICQRGTSLTIQCQVDSQVTMMFWYRQQPGQSLTLIATANQGSEATYESGFVIDKFPISRPNLTFSTLTVSNMSPEDSSIYLCSVEDPAVGQGTEKLFFGSGTQLSVL.

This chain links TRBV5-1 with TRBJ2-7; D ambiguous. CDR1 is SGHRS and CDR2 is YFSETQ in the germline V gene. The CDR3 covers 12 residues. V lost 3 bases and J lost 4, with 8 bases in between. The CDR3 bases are TGCGCCAGCAGCTCGGAACCTTACGAGCAGTACTTC. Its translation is CASSSEPYEQYF.

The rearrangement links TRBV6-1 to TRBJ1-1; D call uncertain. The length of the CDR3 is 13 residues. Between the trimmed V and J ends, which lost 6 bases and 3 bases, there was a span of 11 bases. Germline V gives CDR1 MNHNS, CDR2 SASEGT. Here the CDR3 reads CASRRRVDTEAFF. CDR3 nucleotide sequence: TGTGCCAGCAGGCGCCGGGTAGACACTGAAGCTTTCTTT.